Presented here are 29 T cell receptor beta chains from one specimen sequenced in a study of cytomegalovirus exposure and HLA in healthy donors. Use of 60 Vbeta and 13 Jbeta primers characterized the PCR. Profiled with immunoSEQ multiplex PCR; TCRdb holds only in-frame clones, not every one. The data contain some 140,000 clones, approximately 79% of them singletons. The material sequenced was PBMCs. These receptors all stem from a male donor in good health and CMV-seronegative.

The rearrangement joins TRBV30 to TRBJ2-5; D remains ambiguous. The J call is in doubt because the DNA end fits TRBJ2-7 better. The CDR3 runs 12 residues. Germline loops: CDR1 GTSNPN, CDR2 SVGIG (reference sequence). Here the CDR3 reads CAWSPGTYEQYF. For the CDR3, the DNA is TGTGCCTGGAGTCCCGGTACCTACGAGCAGTACTTC.

V gene TRBV6-5 combines with J gene TRBJ1-1; D ambiguous. The germline gives CDR1 MNHEY, CDR2 SVGAGI. The CDR3 consists of 14 residues. The V gene lost 6 bases and the J gene lost 0 bases, with 11 bases spanning the gap. The CDR3 DNA sequence: TGTGCCAGCAGGTTCTTAGATATGAACACTGAAGCTTTCTTT. Protein sequence: CASRFLDMNTEAFF.

The chain couples TRBV30 to TRBJ2-7, with a possible D match to TRBD1 (5 bases). Germline lookup yields CDR1 GTSNPN and CDR2 SVGIG (reference sequence). This CDR3 comprises 12 residues. V was clipped by 2 bases and J by 3 bases, with 8 bases between them. The CDR3 loop is CAWSFQGYEQYF. Here the CDR3 DNA reads TGTGCCTGGAGTTTCCAGGGCTACGAGCAGTACTTC.

V is TRBV11-2 and J is TRBJ2-1; maybe TRBD2 (6 bases). Germline V gene data show CDR1 as SGHAT and CDR2 as FQNNGV. CDR3 length equals 14 residues. V was shortened by 5 bases and J by 7 bases, with 15 bases between the two germline ends. CDR3 in amino acids: CASSQRSGLNEQFF. The CDR3 coding sequence is TGTGCCAGCAGCCAACGTAGCGGACTAAATGAGCAGTTCTTC.

The rearrangement uses TRBV7-2 and TRBJ1-5, with 11 bases aligning to TRBD1. V dropped 4 bases and J dropped 5; count of bases not matched to a gene: 4. The CDR3 runs 15 residues. Germline CDR1 is SGHTA and CDR2 is FQGNSA. This CDR3 is CASSSRTGGDQPQHF. The CDR3 DNA reads as TGTGCCAGCAGCTCACGGACAGGGGGCGATCAGCCCCAGCATTTT.

A single count supports this clone. This chain connects TRBV11-3 to TRBJ2-5, with 8 positions matching TRBD1. V shed 1 base, J shed 0 bases, and the junction held 10 bases outside the gene matches. CDR3 length: 18 residues. Germline V gene lookup returns CDR1 SGHNT and CDR2 YENEEA. Here the CDR3 DNA reads TGTGCCAGCAGCTTAGCCCGTAGCAGGGGGCTCGACCAAGAGACCCAGTACTTC. Protein: CASSLARSRGLDQETQYF.

Concerning this clone: Its ends do not fully match the called genes, so a read error is possible. The gene calls are TRBV7-9 and TRBJ1-1; TRBD1 might be the D (6 bases). Germline CDR1 and CDR2: SEHNR and FQNEAQ (reference sequence). The length of the CDR3 is 11 residues. Here the CDR3 reads CSSSLFEGELF. DNA for the CDR3: TGTTCCAGCAGCTTATTTGAGGGGGAACTTTTT.

V gene TRBV5-4 combines with J gene TRBJ2-1, with TRBD1 as a possible D gene (6 bases). V gave up 2 bases and J gave up 1 base, with 10 bases separating them. The CDR3 has 15 residues. The germline gives CDR1 SGHNT, CDR2 YYREEE (reference sequence). The CDR3 sequence: CASSFGTGSYNEQFF. For the CDR3, the DNA is TGTGCCAGCAGCTTTGGCACAGGGTCCTACAATGAGCAGTTCTTC.

This chain links TRBV9 with TRBJ1-1; 8 nucleotides align to TRBD1. The CDR3 covers 13 residues. The V and J ends lost 2 bases and 5 bases, in that order; junction bases with no gene match: 2. The germline CDR1 and CDR2 sequences are SGDLS and YYNGEE. In DNA form, the CDR3 reads TGTGCCAGCAGCGTTCAGGGGGCGACTGAAGCTTTCTTT. This translates into CASSVQGATEAFF. The full variable domain, rest sourced from reference TRBV9 and TRBJ1-1, is DSGVTQTPKHLITATGQRVTLRCSPRSGDLSVYWYQQSLDQGLQFLIQYYNGEERAKGNILERFSAQQFPDLHSELNLSSLELGDSALYFCASSVQGATEAFFGQGTRLTVV.

The J gene is TRBJ2-3, the V gene TRBV13, with 7 bases aligning to TRBD2. J was trimmed by 1 base and V by 0 bases; bases with no gene match: 4. In germline, CDR1 is PRHDT, CDR2 FYEKMQ (reference sequence). This CDR3 is 16 amino acids long. The CDR3 sequence is CASSLGPGRGTDTQYF. Here the CDR3 DNA reads TGTGCCAGCAGCTTAGGTCCGGGGAGGGGCACAGATACGCAGTATTTT.

V is TRBV19 and J is TRBJ1-5; D is uncertain. This CDR3 contains 14 residues. Germline values: CDR1 LNHDA, CDR2 SQIVND (reference sequence). Trimming took off 5 bases at V and 0 bases at J, with 8 bases between the two ends. This CDR3 is CASSPVNSNQPQHF. For the CDR3, the DNA is TGTGCCAGTAGTCCCGTTAATAGCAATCAGCCCCAGCATTTT.

In this sample, this clone turned up a few times. The rearrangement joins TRBV7-9 to TRBJ1-1, with D possibly TRBD1 on 6 matching bases. Germline V CDR1 and CDR2: SEHNR, FQNEAQ (reference sequence). Trimming cost V 5 bases and J 4 bases, with 20 bases left between them. CDR3 length equals 16 residues. The CDR3 spells CASSRNPTGLITEAFF. For the CDR3, the DNA is TGTGCCAGCAGCCGGAACCCTACAGGGTTAATCACTGAAGCTTTCTTT.

This chain joins TRBV6-5 and TRBJ1-6; 8 positions agree with TRBD1. The CDR3 runs to 13 residues. Trimming at V came to 7 bases and at J to 9 bases, leaving 5 bases not matched to a gene. Germline CDR1 and CDR2: MNHEY and SVGAGI. The CDR3 coding sequence is TGTGCCAGCACAGGACAGGGCGCTTCACCCCTCCACTTT. Translation: CASTGQGASPLHF.

J is TRBJ2-2 and V is TRBV11-2, with 9 bases fitting TRBD2. The CDR3 spans 16 residues. J gave up 3 bases and V 3 bases, and 5 bases lay outside the gene matches. CDR1 and CDR2 (germline): SGHAT, FQNNGV. The CDR3 spells CASSLLAGPYTGELFF. Written as DNA, the CDR3 is TGTGCCAGCAGCTTGCTAGCGGGGCCATACACCGGGGAGCTGTTTTTT.

The chain has TRBV19 and TRBJ1-2, with 12 bases matching TRBD1. Germline V gene sequence: CDR1 LNHDA, CDR2 SQIVND (reference sequence). The CDR3 covers 14 residues. V was clipped by 2 bases and J by 8 bases; unmatched bases: 3. Here the CDR3 reads CASSIRDRGRGYTF. The CDR3 DNA sequence: TGTGCCAGTAGTATAAGGGACAGGGGGCGAGGCTACACCTTC.

The chain couples TRBV18 to TRBJ1-6, with D unclear. V was clipped by 6 bases and J by 4 bases, with 4 bases between them. Germline loops: CDR1 KGHSH, CDR2 LQKENI. The CDR3 consists of 12 residues. The CDR3 spells CASSPYNSPLHF. DNA of the CDR3: TGTGCCAGCTCTCCTTATAATTCACCCCTCCACTTT.

This chain connects TRBV2 to TRBJ1-2, with a possible D match to TRBD1 (5 bases). The CDR3 sequence is 12 residues long. V lost 6 bases and J lost 5, with 10 bases in between. Looked up from germline, CDR1 is SNHLY and CDR2 is FYNNEI. CDR3 bases: TGTGCCAGCAGGACCGGGACTTATGGCTACACCTTC. Residues: CASRTGTYGYTF.

The CDR3 bases are TGCGCCAGCAGCCACTTCGTAGGGGAAGGGCCCGATGGCTACACCTTC. Protein product: CASSHFVGEGPDGYTF. This chain connects TRBV4-3 to TRBJ1-2; D may be TRBD1 (5 bases). V lost 3 bases, J lost 6 bases, and 20 bases lay in between. The CDR3 extends over 16 amino acids. The germline CDR1 and CDR2 sequences are LGHNA and YSLEER.

This clone was recorded once. Written as DNA, the CDR3 is TGTGCCAGCAGCCCGAAGACAGGGAACCCGTACGCCTCTGGAAACACCATATATTTT. It codes for CASSPKTGNPYASGNTIYF. This chain connects TRBV7-8 to TRBJ1-3; TRBD1 matches 7 bases. Germline CDR1 is SGHVS and CDR2 is FQNEAQ. CDR3 length: 19 amino acids. V was clipped by 5 bases and J by 0 bases; unmatched bases: 16.

There are a few counts of this clone. The rearrangement joins TRBV27 to TRBJ2-3; TRBD1 aligns across 10 bases. The V segment lost 10 bases and the J segment 4 bases; nucleotides outside the gene matches: 11. This CDR3 has 15 amino acids. The germline CDR1 and CDR2 sequences are MNHEY and SMNVEV (reference sequence). The CDR3 sequence is CATTVWTGGPDTQYF. CDR3 sequence (DNA): TGTGCCACCACCGTGTGGACAGGGGGTCCAGATACGCAGTATTTT.

V is TRBV13 and J is TRBJ2-7, with 9 bases matching TRBD1. The CDR3 is made up of 13 amino acids. V lost 3 bases to trimming and J lost 6 bases; unmatched junction nucleotides: 3. CDR1 PRHDT and CDR2 FYEKMQ come from the germline V gene (reference sequence). CDR3 bases: TGTGCCAGCAGCTTGGGACAGGGAGGCGAGCAGTACTTC. Translating gives CASSLGQGGEQYF.

This sequence joins TRBV10-2 and TRBJ1-4; no clear D gene. The germline V and J ends were trimmed by 3 bases and 4 bases, with 6 bases remaining between them. Germline CDR1 is WSHSY and CDR2 is SAAADI. The CDR3 is 13 amino acids. The CDR3 reads CASSDGFNEKLFF. For the CDR3, the DNA is TGCGCCAGCAGTGACGGGTTTAATGAAAAACTGTTTTTT.

This clone was detected only a few times. This CDR3 reads CASSLLPVNEKLFF. DNA of the CDR3: TGTGCCAGCAGCTTGTTGCCAGTTAATGAAAAACTGTTTTTT. J is TRBJ1-4 and V is TRBV5-6; D not certain. With 1 base removed from V and 4 bases from J, the gap between germline ends came to 8 bases. This CDR3 spans 14 amino acids. Germline lookup yields CDR1 SGHDT and CDR2 YYEEEE.

This chain joins TRBV4-1 and TRBJ2-5; 9 nucleotides align to TRBD2. The ends lost 1 base at V and 5 bases at J; junction bases unmatched: 5. The germline V gene encodes CDR1 MGHRA and CDR2 YSYEKL. The CDR3 is 15 amino acids. CDR3 in amino acids: CASSQGRGGKETQYF. DNA of the CDR3: TGCGCCAGCAGCCAAGGGCGGGGGGGCAAGGAGACCCAGTACTTC.

The rearrangement links TRBV5-1 to TRBJ2-7, with a weak D call TRBD2 (6 bases). CDR3 length: 15 amino acids. Germline-derived CDR1 and CDR2 are SGHRS and YFSETQ. Trimming removed 1 base at V and 3 bases at J, with 14 bases between. The CDR3 DNA is TGCGCCAGCAGCTTGAGTCCAGCGGGTGGCTACGAGCAGTACTTC. This sequence encodes CASSLSPAGGYEQYF.

The chain is built from TRBV6-1 and TRBJ1-5; D might be TRBD1 (6 bases). The CDR3 has 12 residues. Germline assignment: CDR1 MNHNS and CDR2 SASEGT. The V end lost 6 bases, the J end lost 9 bases, and 12 bases lay between the germline ends. This CDR3 reads CASSDTDRPQHF. CDR3 in DNA: TGTGCCAGCAGCGACACGGACAGGCCCCAGCATTTT.

The J gene is TRBJ2-5, the V gene TRBV19; D is ambiguous. CDR3 length equals 11 residues. Germline V gene lookup returns CDR1 LNHDA and CDR2 SQIVND (reference sequence). Trimming shortened V by 2 bases and J by 5 bases, and 3 bases separated the two germline ends. DNA of the CDR3: TGTGCCAGTAGTATACGTGAGACCCAGTACTTC. Its translation is CASSIRETQYF.

The V call is TRBV7-9, the J call TRBJ1-1, with D hard to call. V lost 6 bases and J 4 bases, leaving 9 bases between the germline ends. Germline V lookup: CDR1 SEHNR, CDR2 FQNEAQ (reference sequence). This CDR3 is 12 amino acids long. CDR3 amino acids: CASRPGGTEAFF. CDR3 DNA: TGTGCCAGCAGACCCGGAGGCACTGAAGCTTTCTTT.

This chain joins TRBV5-1 and TRBJ2-3; TRBD1 matches 8 bases. V trimming: 5 bases; J trimming: 4 bases; junction bases outside the gene matches: 12. CDR3 length: 16 residues. From germline, CDR1 is SGHRS and CDR2 YFSETQ. The CDR3 protein is CASRRTPGGGPDTQYF. In nucleotides, the CDR3 is TGCGCCAGCAGGCGCACCCCAGGGGGCGGTCCAGATACGCAGTATTTT.